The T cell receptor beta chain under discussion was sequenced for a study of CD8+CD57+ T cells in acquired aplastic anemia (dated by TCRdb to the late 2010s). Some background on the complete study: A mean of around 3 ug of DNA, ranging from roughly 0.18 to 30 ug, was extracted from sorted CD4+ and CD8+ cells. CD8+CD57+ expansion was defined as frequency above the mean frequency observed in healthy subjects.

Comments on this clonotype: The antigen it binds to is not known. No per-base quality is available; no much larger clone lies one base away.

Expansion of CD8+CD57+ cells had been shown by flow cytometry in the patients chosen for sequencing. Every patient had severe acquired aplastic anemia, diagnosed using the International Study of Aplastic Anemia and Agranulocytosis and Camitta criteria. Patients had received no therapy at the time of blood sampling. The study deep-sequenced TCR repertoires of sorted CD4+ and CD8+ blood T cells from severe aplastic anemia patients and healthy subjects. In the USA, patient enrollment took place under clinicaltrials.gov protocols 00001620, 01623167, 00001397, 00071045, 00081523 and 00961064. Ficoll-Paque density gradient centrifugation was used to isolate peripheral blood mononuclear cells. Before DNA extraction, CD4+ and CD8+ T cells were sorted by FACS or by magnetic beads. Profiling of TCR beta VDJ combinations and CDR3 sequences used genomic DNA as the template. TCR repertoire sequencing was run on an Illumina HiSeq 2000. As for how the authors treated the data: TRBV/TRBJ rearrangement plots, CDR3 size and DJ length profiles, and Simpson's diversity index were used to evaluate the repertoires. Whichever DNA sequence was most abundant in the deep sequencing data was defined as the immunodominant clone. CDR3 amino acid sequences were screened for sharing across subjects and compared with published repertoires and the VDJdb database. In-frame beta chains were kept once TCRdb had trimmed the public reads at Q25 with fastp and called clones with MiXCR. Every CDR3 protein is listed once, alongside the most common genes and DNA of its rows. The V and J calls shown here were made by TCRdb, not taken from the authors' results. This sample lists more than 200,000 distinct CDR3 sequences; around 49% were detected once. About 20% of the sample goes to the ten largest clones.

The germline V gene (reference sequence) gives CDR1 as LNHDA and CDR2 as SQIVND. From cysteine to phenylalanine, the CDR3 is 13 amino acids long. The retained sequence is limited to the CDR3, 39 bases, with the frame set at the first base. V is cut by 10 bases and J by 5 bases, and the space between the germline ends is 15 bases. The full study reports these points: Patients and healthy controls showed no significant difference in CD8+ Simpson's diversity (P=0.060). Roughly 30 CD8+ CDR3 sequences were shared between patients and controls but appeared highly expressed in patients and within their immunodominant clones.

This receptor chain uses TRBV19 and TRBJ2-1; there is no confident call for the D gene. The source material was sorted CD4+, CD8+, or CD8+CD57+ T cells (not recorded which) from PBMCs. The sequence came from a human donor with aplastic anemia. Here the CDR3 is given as CATNRPPHNEQFF. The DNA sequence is TGTGCCACTAATCGTCCACCCCACAATGAGCAGTTCTTC. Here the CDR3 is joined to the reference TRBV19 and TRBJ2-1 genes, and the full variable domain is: DGGITQSPKYLFRKEGQNVTLSCEQNLNHDAMYWYRQDPGQGLRLIYYSQIVNDFQKGDIAEGYSVSREKKESFPLTVTSAQKNPTAFYLCATNRPPHNEQFFGPGTRLTVL.